This entry describes one T cell receptor beta chain. These data come from a study of CD8+ T cells in alopecia areata. Study in general: It was oral tofacitinib, at 5 to 10 mg twice daily, that treated patients received.

The V end lost 6 bases, the J end lost 2 bases, and 16 bases lay between the germline ends. The CDR3 spans 15 residues. In germline, CDR1 is MNHEY, CDR2 SMNVEV (reference sequence). Isolated RNA was reverse transcribed into cDNA used as the sequencing template. Some clones are missing from TCRdb's copy, which holds only in-frame ones; the method was immunoSEQ multiplex PCR. This table has roughly 150,000 clones, around half appearing once. The material sequenced was CD8+ T cells sorted from blood, taken at week 0. This rearrangement joins TRBV27 to TRBJ1-1; weak D call: TRBD1 (6 bases). The sequence was obtained from a human donor with alopecia areata. Written as DNA, the CDR3 is TGTGCCAGCAGCAGCCCCGGGACACCAAACACTGAAGCTTTCTTT. Translating it yields CASSSPGTPNTEAFF.